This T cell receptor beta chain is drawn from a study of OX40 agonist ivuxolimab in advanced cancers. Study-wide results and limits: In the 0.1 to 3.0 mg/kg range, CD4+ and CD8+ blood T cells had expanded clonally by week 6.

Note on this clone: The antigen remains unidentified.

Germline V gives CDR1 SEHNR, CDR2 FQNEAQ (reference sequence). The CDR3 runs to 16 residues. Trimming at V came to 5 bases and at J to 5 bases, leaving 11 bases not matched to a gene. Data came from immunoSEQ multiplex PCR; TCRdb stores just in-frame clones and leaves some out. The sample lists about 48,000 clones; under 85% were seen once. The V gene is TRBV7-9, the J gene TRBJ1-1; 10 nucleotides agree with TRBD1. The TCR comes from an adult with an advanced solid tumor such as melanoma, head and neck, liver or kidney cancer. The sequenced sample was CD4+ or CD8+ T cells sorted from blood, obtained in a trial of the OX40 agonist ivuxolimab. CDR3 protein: CASSADRGRGRTEAFF. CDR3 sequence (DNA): TGTGCCAGCAGCGCCGACAGGGGGCGCGGGAGGACTGAAGCTTTCTTT.